The present T cell receptor beta chain was sequenced within a study of shared clonotypes between healthy human individuals. Across the study: Donors consisted of a couple of women and three men between 18 and 49.

Trimming took 7 bases from V and 3 from J; bases not matched to a gene: 15. This CDR3 region has 18 residues. The V gene's germline CDR1 is LNHNV and CDR2 YYDKDF (reference sequence). A remark on this clone: Its cognate antigen is unknown.

Study-wide findings and caveats: Generation of non-shared clonotypes was less probable than generation of clonotypes shared by all four donors.

Naive CD8 cells lacked CD45RO, underwent positive selection for CCR7 and left out terminally differentiated effector memory CD45RA+ cells. Sequencing was performed with immunoSEQ multiplex PCR; in TCRdb, only in-frame clones are kept and a portion is missing. The table records hundreds of thousands of clones, roughly 96% of them present only once. This sequence was found in a woman in her 30s in good health. The sequenced sample consisted of naive CD8+ T cells sorted from blood. This chain uses TRBV15 with TRBJ1-4; 9 bases are shared with TRBD1. The CDR3 loop reads CATKEIRDRVVPNEKLFF. The CDR3 DNA follows: TGTGCCACCAAAGAAATCCGGGACAGGGTGGTGCCTAATGAAAAACTGTTTTTT.